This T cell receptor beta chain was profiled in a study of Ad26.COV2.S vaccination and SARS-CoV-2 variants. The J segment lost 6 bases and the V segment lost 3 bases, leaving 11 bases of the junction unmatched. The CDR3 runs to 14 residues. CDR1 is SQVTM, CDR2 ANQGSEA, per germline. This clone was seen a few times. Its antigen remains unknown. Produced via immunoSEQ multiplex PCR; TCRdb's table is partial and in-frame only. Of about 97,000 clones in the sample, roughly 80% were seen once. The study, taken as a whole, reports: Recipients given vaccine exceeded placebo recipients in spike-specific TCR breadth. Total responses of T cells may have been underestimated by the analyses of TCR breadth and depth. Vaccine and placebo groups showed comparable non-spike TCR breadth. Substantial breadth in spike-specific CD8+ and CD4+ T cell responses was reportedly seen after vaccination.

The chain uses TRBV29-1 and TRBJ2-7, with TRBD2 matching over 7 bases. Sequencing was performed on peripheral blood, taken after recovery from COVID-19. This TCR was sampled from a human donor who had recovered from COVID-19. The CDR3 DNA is TGCAGCGTTGACGGGGGGACGCGGGGCTCCGAGCAGTACTTC. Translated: CSVDGGTRGSEQYF.